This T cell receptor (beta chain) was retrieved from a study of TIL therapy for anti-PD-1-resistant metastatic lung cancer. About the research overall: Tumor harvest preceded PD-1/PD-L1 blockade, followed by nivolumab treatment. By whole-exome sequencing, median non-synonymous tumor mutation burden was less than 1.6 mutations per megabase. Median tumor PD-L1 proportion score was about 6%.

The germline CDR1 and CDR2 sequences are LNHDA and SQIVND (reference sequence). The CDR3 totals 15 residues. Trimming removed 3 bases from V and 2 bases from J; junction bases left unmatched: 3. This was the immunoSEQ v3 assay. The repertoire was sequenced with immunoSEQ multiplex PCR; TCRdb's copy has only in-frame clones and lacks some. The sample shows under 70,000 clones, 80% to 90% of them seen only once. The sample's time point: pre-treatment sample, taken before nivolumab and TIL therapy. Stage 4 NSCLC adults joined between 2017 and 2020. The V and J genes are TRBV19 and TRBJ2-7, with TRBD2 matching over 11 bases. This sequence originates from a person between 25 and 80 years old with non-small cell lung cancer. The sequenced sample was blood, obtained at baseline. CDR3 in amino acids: CASSMGLAATYEQYF. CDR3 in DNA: TGTGCCAGTAGTATGGGACTAGCGGCTACCTACGAGCAGTACTTC.